What follows is one T cell receptor beta chain and its context. The entry originates in a study of blood T cell repertoires in COVID-19. Study as a whole: COVID-19 samples collected from the United States, Italy and Spain covered acute and convalescent phases. PBMCs, B-cell-depleted T cells, or T cells provided the cDNA or gDNA that made up the material.

Germline V gene sequence: CDR1 LGHNA, CDR2 YNFKEQ. This CDR3 has 15 amino acids. With 2 bases clipped from V and 2 bases from J, the junction kept 1 base outside the gene matches. Libraries were prepared by immunoSEQ multiplex PCR; TCRdb keeps only in-frame clonotypes and omits some of them. Found here are approximately 50,000 clones, roughly 85% of them singletons; the top ten hold roughly 25%. The sequencing input was peripheral blood. The source is a man between 70 and 80 years old with acute or convalescent COVID-19. The chain links TRBV4-2 to TRBJ2-3; 10 positions match TRBD2. CDR3 DNA: TGTGCCAGCAGCCAAACTAGCGGGGCCACAGATACGCAGTATTTT. Its translation: CASSQTSGATDTQYF.